This T cell receptor (beta chain) was identified during a study of shared T cell receptors in the human thymus. Repertoires were generated with immunoSEQ multiplex PCR, while TCRdb's copy carries only in-frame clones and drops some. The data hold roughly 550,000 clones, with approximately 80% observed a single time. The CDR3 has 19 amino acids. The V gene end was trimmed by 9 bases and the J gene end by 2 bases; junction bases not matched to a gene: 19. Germline V gene data show CDR1 as SNHLY and CDR2 as FYNNEI. This sample also belongs to another study, concerning human thymus T cells.

The origin of this receptor is a boy less than two years old with a congenital heart defect. V gene TRBV2 combines with J gene TRBJ1-5; 10 bases map to TRBD1. Sequencing was carried out using thymocytes. The CDR3: CARKPSRWDRGSGNQPQHF. CDR3 in DNA: TGTGCCAGAAAGCCCTCCCGTTGGGACAGGGGATCGGGCAATCAGCCCCAGCATTTT.